Following are 25 T cell receptor beta chains from one sample sequenced in a study of graft-versus-host responses after intestinal transplantation. Assay used: immunoSEQ multiplex PCR; TCRdb lists only in-frame clones, some missing. The repertoire consists of about 18,000 clones, with 38% occurring once and the leading ten covering around 0.84%. The sequencing here drew on alloreactive CD4+ T cells from a mixed lymphocyte reaction culture, taken before intestinal transplant. Subset meaning: CFSE-low proliferating T cells sorted from approximately six-day pre-transplant mixed lymphocyte reaction (GvH or HvG direction). The origin of the receptors is a human patient who received an intestinal transplant.

In this sample, this clone turned up once. J is TRBJ1-1 and V is TRBV29-1; D is unresolved. Germline V gene data show CDR1 as SQVTM and CDR2 as ANQGSEA. There are 13 residues in the CDR3. CDR3 bases: TGCGGCGCGTGGACTGACCTGAACACTGAAGCTTTCTTT. Encoded protein: CGAWTDLNTEAFF.

Sample share makes this clone medium-sized. This chain uses TRBV19 with TRBJ1-1, with a possible D match to TRBD1 (6 bases). Germline-derived CDR1 and CDR2 are LNHDA and SQIVND (reference sequence). This CDR3 contains 16 residues. V gave up 0 bases and J gave up 6 bases, with 17 bases separating them. CDR3 amino acids: CASSIDPPGQRSEAFF. CDR3 nucleotides: TGTGCCAGTAGTATAGATCCTCCGGGACAAAGGTCTGAAGCTTTCTTT.

This clone was seen a handful of times. This chain connects TRBV5-1 to TRBJ2-3; D remains ambiguous. The CDR3 is made up of 16 amino acids. Germline V lookup: CDR1 SGHRS, CDR2 YFSETQ. V was cut by 0 bases and J by 6 bases, with 17 bases left in between. The CDR3 reads CASSLGLRPTVDTQYF. The CDR3 coding sequence is TGCGCCAGCAGCTTGGGATTGAGGCCCACGGTGGATACGCAGTATTTT.

This clone appeared once. The chain uses TRBV5-8 and TRBJ2-7; unclear D gene. CDR1 SGHTS and CDR2 YDEGEE come from the germline V gene. The length of the CDR3 is 14 residues. The V end was cut by 1 base, the J end by 3 bases, with 11 bases between. The CDR3 is CASSLRVRGYEQYF. CDR3 sequence (DNA): TGTGCCAGCAGCTTGAGGGTACGAGGCTACGAGCAGTACTTC. Full variable domain (remainder filled in from reference TRBV5-8 and TRBJ2-7): EAGVTQSPTHLIKTRGQQATLRCSPISGHTSVYWYQQALGLGLQFLLWYDEGEERNRGNFPPRFSGRQFPNYSSELNVNALELEDSALYLCASSLRVRGYEQYFGPGTRLTVT.

The gene calls are TRBV4-2 and TRBJ2-5; perhaps TRBD2 as D (7 bases). V was shortened by 0 bases and J by 2 bases, with 19 bases between the two germline ends. The germline gives CDR1 LGHNA, CDR2 YNFKEQ. The CDR3 loop spans 18 amino acids. The CDR3 nucleotides are TGTGCCAGCAGCCAAGATTGGGGAGGGCGGGGGCCGCAAGAGACCCAGTACTTC. This translates into CASSQDWGGRGPQETQYF.

J is TRBJ1-3 and V is TRBV19, with D possibly being TRBD1 (5 bases). CDR1 is LNHDA, CDR2 SQIVND, per germline (reference sequence). CDR3 length equals 15 residues. Trimming took 4 bases from V and 7 from J, leaving 17 bases between them. The CDR3 bases are TGTGCCAGTAGTACCGGGACCTGGAAGGGGAACACCATATATTTT. It yields the protein CASSTGTWKGNTIYF.

This chain connects TRBV5-6 to TRBJ2-1, with D hard to call. Germline V lookup: CDR1 SGHDT, CDR2 YYEEEE. The CDR3 spans 13 residues. The V end lost 3 bases, the J end lost 8 bases, and 12 bases lay between the germline ends. As DNA, the CDR3 is TGTGCCAGCAGCTGGACCGCAGGCGATGAGCAGTTCTTC. Its protein product is CASSWTAGDEQFF. The full variable domain, its missing parts supplied by reference TRBV5-6 and TRBJ2-1, is DAGVTQSPTHLIKTRGQQVTLRCSPKSGHDTVSWYQQALGQGPQFIFQYYEEEERQRGNFPDRFSGHQFPNYSSELNVNALLLGDSALYLCASSWTAGDEQFFGPGTRLTVL.

This chain links TRBV4-2 with TRBJ2-3, with D perhaps given as TRBD1 or TRBD2 (6 bases each). The V end lost 6 bases, the J end lost 6 bases, and 16 bases lay between the germline ends. CDR3 size: 14 residues. Germline-derived CDR1 and CDR2 are LGHNA and YNFKEQ. The CDR3 DNA follows: TGTGCCAGCAGACCAACGGGGGCGCGGGATACGCAGTATTTT. Translating it yields CASRPTGARDTQYF.

The V gene is TRBV20-1, the J gene TRBJ2-1; D is unresolved. CDR1 is DFQATT and CDR2 is SNEGSKA in the germline V gene (reference sequence). CDR3 length: 11 amino acids. V was cut by 4 bases and J by 6 bases, with 7 bases left in between. The CDR3 here is CSATRFNEQFF. As DNA, the CDR3 is TGCAGTGCTACTCGGTTCAATGAGCAGTTCTTC.

This clone appeared a few times. The chain recombines TRBV7-9 with TRBJ2-5; possibly TRBD2 for D (6 bases). This CDR3 has 16 residues. Germline V gene sequence: CDR1 SEHNR, CDR2 FQNEAQ (reference sequence). V shed 5 bases and J shed 3 bases, with 19 bases lying between them. This chain's CDR3 is CASSRDPRGGKETQYF. The CDR3 DNA follows: TGTGCCAGCAGCCGAGACCCGCGGGGTGGGAAAGAGACCCAGTACTTC.

This clone is labeled medium-sized (0.01 to 0.1%). The chain joins TRBV10-3 to TRBJ1-2; a weak D match, TRBD1 (6 bases). Trimming stripped 6 bases from V and 7 bases from J, with 12 bases between. Looked up from germline, CDR1 is ENHRY and CDR2 is SYGVKD. CDR3 length: 12 residues. The CDR3 loop reads CAISALGGGYTF. The CDR3, as DNA: TGTGCCATCAGCGCTTTAGGGGGTGGCTACACCTTC.

The rearrangement links TRBV13 to TRBJ1-2, with 8 bases fitting TRBD1. V lost 5 bases, J lost 4 bases, and 3 bases stayed unmatched. The CDR3 has 13 residues. Germline CDR1 PRHDT, CDR2 FYEKMQ (reference sequence). The CDR3 DNA follows: TGTGCCAGCAGCCTGGGACAGGTCTATGGCTACACCTTC. Its protein is CASSLGQVYGYTF. The entire variable domain, with the rest obtained from reference TRBV13 and TRBJ1-2, is as follows: AAGVIQSPRHLIKEKRETATLKCYPIPRHDTVYWYQQGPGQDPQFLISFYEKMQSDKGSIPDRFSAQQFSDYHSELNMSSLELGDSALYFCASSLGQVYGYTFGSGTRLTVV.

The chain has TRBV6-1 and TRBJ1-1; possibly TRBD1 for D (6 bases). V lost 2 bases, J lost 6 bases, and 16 bases lay in between. The length of the CDR3 is 15 residues. Germline V gives CDR1 MNHNS, CDR2 SASEGT. As DNA, the CDR3 is TGTGCCAGCAGTGAAATCTACGCACGGGGGCCTGAAGCTTTCTTT. Protein product: CASSEIYARGPEAFF.

The chain is built from TRBV21-1 and TRBJ2-1. TRBV21-1 has pseudogene status. This CDR3 contains 14 residues. The CDR3 sequence: CASSKEAQGDEQFF. CDR3 coding DNA: TGTGCCAGCAGCAAAGAGGCTCAAGGCGATGAGCAGTTCTTC.

This clone was detected a few times. The gene calls are TRBV7-2 and TRBJ2-1; 8 nucleotides agree with TRBD2. Germline CDR1 is SGHTA and CDR2 is FQGNSA. CDR3 length equals 15 residues. The trim removed 5 bases at V and 15 bases at J, leaving 18 bases unmatched. The CDR3 reads CASSLGRTNGGAAFF. The CDR3 DNA sequence: TGTGCCAGCAGCCTAGGTAGGACTAACGGGGGGGCCGCGTTCTTC.

This clone is judged medium-sized. The V and J genes are TRBV10-3 and TRBJ2-7; D assignment may be TRBD1 or TRBD2 (5 bases each). Germline V gene lookup returns CDR1 ENHRY and CDR2 SYGVKD. The CDR3 extends over 12 amino acids. The germline V and J ends were trimmed by 8 bases and 0 bases, with 8 bases remaining between them. The CDR3 loop is CAIGGISYEQYF. Written as DNA, the CDR3 is TGTGCCATCGGGGGTATCTCCTACGAGCAGTACTTC.

V usage is TRBV9 and J usage is TRBJ1-2; 7 positions match TRBD1. V lost 4 bases, J lost 4 bases, and 7 bases stayed unmatched. From germline, CDR1 is SGDLS and CDR2 YYNGEE. CDR3 size: 14 residues. The CDR3 sequence: CASSKVGQSYGYTF. In nucleotides, the CDR3 is TGTGCCAGCAGCAAGGTGGGACAGTCCTATGGCTACACCTTC.

DNA for the CDR3: TGCGCCAGCAGCTTCGGGACGGTAAACTATGGCTACACCTTC. Translated, it gives CASSFGTVNYGYTF. The V gene is TRBV5-1, the J gene TRBJ1-2, with D perhaps matching TRBD1 (5 bases). The CDR3 has 14 residues. Trimming removed 2 bases at V and 2 bases at J, with 10 bases between. Germline V gene data show CDR1 as SGHRS and CDR2 as YFSETQ.

The chain has TRBV19 and TRBJ1-5; D is ambiguous. CDR1 and CDR2 (germline): LNHDA, SQIVND (reference sequence). V lost 0 bases and J lost 4, with 7 bases in between. The CDR3 spans 14 residues. CDR3 DNA: TGTGCCAGTAGTATAGAAACCGCTAATCAGCCCCAGCATTTT. It encodes CASSIETANQPQHF.

The gene calls are TRBV7-7 and TRBJ2-7; 8 nucleotides align to TRBD2. This CDR3 region has 14 residues. V trimming: 5 bases; J trimming: 2 bases; junction bases outside the gene matches: 5. The germline V gene has CDR1 SSHAT and CDR2 FNYEAQ (reference sequence). CDR3 DNA sequence: TGTGCCAGCAGCCAGACACTAGCGGCCTACGAGCAGTACTTC. Encoded protein: CASSQTLAAYEQYF.

This chain connects TRBV7-9 to TRBJ1-2; tentative D call: TRBD1 (6 bases). This CDR3 region has 18 residues. The germline V gene encodes CDR1 SEHNR and CDR2 FQNEAQ (reference sequence). The ends were cut back, 2 bases at V and 0 bases at J, with 19 bases in the middle. CDR3 region: CASSLMSGGAKSNYGYTF. Written as DNA, the CDR3 is TGTGCCAGCAGCTTAATGTCGGGGGGCGCAAAATCTAACTATGGCTACACCTTC.

This rearrangement joins TRBV4-2 to TRBJ1-2; D is possibly TRBD1 (5 bases). Germline-derived CDR1 and CDR2 are LGHNA and YNFKEQ. Trimming left V 0 bases short and J 8 bases short, with 19 bases between. The CDR3 has 16 amino acids. This CDR3 reads CASSQDLNRPPRGYTF. The DNA for the CDR3 is TGTGCCAGCAGCCAAGATCTCAACAGGCCCCCCAGGGGCTACACCTTC.

The V and J genes are TRBV4-1 and TRBJ2-2; tentatively, D is TRBD1 (6 bases). Germline lookup yields CDR1 MGHRA and CDR2 YSYEKL. V lost 1 base and J lost 2, with 11 bases in between. CDR3 length: 16 amino acids. The CDR3 region has the DNA TGCGCCAGCAGCCAAGTCTGGACAGACAACACCGGGGAGCTGTTTTTT. This gives the protein CASSQVWTDNTGELFF.

This clone has just a few counts. The chain couples TRBV5-1 to TRBJ1-2; possibly TRBD1 for D (6 bases). This CDR3 spans 14 amino acids. Germline V gives CDR1 SGHRS, CDR2 YFSETQ. V shed 0 bases and J shed 5 bases, with 11 bases lying between them. The CDR3 region is CASSLAGVGYGYTF. DNA for the CDR3: TGCGCCAGCAGCTTGGCAGGGGTGGGGTATGGCTACACCTTC.

The chain links TRBV27 to TRBJ1-2; the D gene is possibly TRBD1 (5 bases). Germline CDR1 and CDR2: MNHEY and SMNVEV (reference sequence). The CDR3 contains 17 residues. Deletions cut 3 bases from V and 1 base from J, with 18 bases between. The CDR3 coding sequence is TGTGCCAGCAGTTTCCTTGACAGTCTCTGGGGTAACTATGGCTACACCTTC. Its translation is CASSFLDSLWGNYGYTF.